This TCR beta chain was recovered during a study of T cell responses to AZD1222 COVID-19 vaccine. TCRdb's table, derived via immunoSEQ multiplex PCR, lists solely in-frame clones and lacks some. This sample has 150,000 to 200,000 clones; 70% to 90% occur once, and the top ten carry about 7.2%. Germline loops: CDR1 SGHRS, CDR2 YFSETQ. The CDR3 has 15 residues. Germline trimming cut 3 bases from V and 4 bases from J; bases unmatched to any gene: 8. The rearrangement uses TRBV5-1 and TRBJ2-7, with 9 bases lining up with TRBD2. The clonotype comes from an adult in good health. Specimen: peripheral blood, collected on day 0 of AZD1222 vaccination. CDR3 region: CASSYSSGDTYEQYF. DNA of the CDR3: TGCGCCAGCAGCTACTCTAGCGGGGATACGTACGAGCAGTACTTC.